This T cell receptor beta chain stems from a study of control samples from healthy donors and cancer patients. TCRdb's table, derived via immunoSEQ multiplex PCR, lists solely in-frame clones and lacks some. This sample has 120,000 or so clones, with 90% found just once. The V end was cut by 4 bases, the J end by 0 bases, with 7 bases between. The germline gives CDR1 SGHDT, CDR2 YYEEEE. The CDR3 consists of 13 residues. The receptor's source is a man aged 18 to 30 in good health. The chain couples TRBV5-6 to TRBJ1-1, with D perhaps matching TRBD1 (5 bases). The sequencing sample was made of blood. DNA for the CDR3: TGTGCCAGCAGCCCGGGACTGAACACTGAAGCTTTCTTT. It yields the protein CASSPGLNTEAFF.